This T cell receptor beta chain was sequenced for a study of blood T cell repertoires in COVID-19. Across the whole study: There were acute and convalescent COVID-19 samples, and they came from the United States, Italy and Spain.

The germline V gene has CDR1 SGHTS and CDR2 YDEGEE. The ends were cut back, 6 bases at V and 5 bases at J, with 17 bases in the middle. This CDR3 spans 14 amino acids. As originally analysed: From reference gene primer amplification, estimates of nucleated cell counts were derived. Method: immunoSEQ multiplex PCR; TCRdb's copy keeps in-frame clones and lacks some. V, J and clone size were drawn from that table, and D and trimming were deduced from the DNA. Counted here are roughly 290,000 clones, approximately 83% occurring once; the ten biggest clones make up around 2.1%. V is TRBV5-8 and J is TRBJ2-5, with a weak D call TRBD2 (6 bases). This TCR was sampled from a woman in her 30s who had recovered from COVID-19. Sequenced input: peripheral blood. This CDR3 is CASNLWGRGETQYF. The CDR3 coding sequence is TGTGCCAGCAACCTCTGGGGACGGGGGGAGACCCAGTACTTC. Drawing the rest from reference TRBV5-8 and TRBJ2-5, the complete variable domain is EAGVTQSPTHLIKTRGQQATLRCSPISGHTSVYWYQQALGLGLQFLLWYDEGEERNRGNFPPRFSGRQFPNYSSELNVNALELEDSALYLCASNLWGRGETQYFGPGTRLLVL.